A selection of T cell receptor beta chains follows, all from one sample in a study of blood T cell repertoires in COVID-19. TCRdb's copy holds only in-frame clones and misses some; the assay was immunoSEQ multiplex PCR. This table has roughly 160,000 clones, approximately 84% appearing once. The sequenced sample was PBMCs or T cells enriched from blood (not recorded which). The receptors were gathered from a woman aged 45-65 years who had recovered from COVID-19. CDR3s include the opening cysteine and the closing phenylalanine or tryptophan. Each record gives: CDR3 protein, CDR3 DNA, J gene, V gene, D gene, clone size. The D gene is left open where the match is weak. Some rows have no size entry. The others give once, few or many, or a class for an expanded clone.

CASIQEHSGASNNEQFF,TGTGCCAGCATCCAGGAACATAGCGGCGCCTCTAATAATGAGCAGTTCTTC,TRBJ2-1,TRBV7-9,-,-
CASSLGPNYGYTF,TGTGCCAGCAGCTTAGGTCCGAACTATGGCTACACCTTC,TRBJ1-2,TRBV7-6,-,-
CSVAPGNKAFF,TGCAGCGTTGCCCCAGGGAATAAAGCTTTCTTT,TRBJ1-1,TRBV29-1,-,once
CASSFSDREGDGYTF,TGCGCCAGCAGCTTTTCCGACAGGGAAGGCGATGGCTACACCTTC,TRBJ1-2,TRBV5-1,TRBD1,-
CASTGQGNTEAFF,TGTGCCAGCACTGGTCAGGGAAACACTGAAGCTTTCTTT,TRBJ1-1,TRBV6-5,-,-
CASRQGATSGNTIYF,TGCGCCAGTCGACAGGGGGCAACCTCTGGAAACACCATATATTTT,TRBJ1-3,TRBV5-1,TRBD1,-
CASSLGDGTPIGYTF,TGTGCCAGCAGCTTGGGGGACGGGACTCCAATTGGCTACACCTTC,TRBJ1-2,TRBV5-4,-,-
CASGLWNGAGGYTF,TGTGCTAGTGGTTTGTGGAATGGGGCTGGCGGCTACACCTTC,TRBJ1-2,TRBV12-5,-,-
CASSFQTYEQYF,TGTGCCAGCAGCTTCCAAACCTACGAGCAGTACTTC,TRBJ2-7,TRBV5-6,-,-
CASSLDGGNSGANVLTF,TGTGCCAGCAGCTTAGATGGGGGGAACTCTGGGGCCAACGTCCTGACTTTC,TRBJ2-6,TRBV11-2,-,-
CASSLKIPTYPINEQFF,TGTGCCAGCAGTTTGAAGATCCCGACTTATCCGATCAATGAGCAGTTCTTC,TRBJ2-1,TRBV27,-,few
CASRWLAGVHEQFF,TGTGCCAGCAGGTGGCTAGCGGGAGTCCATGAGCAGTTCTTC,TRBJ2-1,TRBV14,TRBD2,-
CASSTRRGGDGYGYTF,TGTGCCAGTAGTACGAGGCGAGGGGGAGATGGCTATGGCTACACCTTC,TRBJ1-2,TRBV19,-,few
CASSQGTNTDTQYF,TGCGCCAGCAGCCAAGGAACAAACACAGATACGCAGTATTTT,TRBJ2-3,TRBV4-3,-,-
CASSFQGIANEKLFF,TGTGCCAGCAGCTTTCAGGGGATTGCTAATGAAAAACTGTTTTTT,TRBJ1-4,TRBV5-6,-,-
CASSPGTGGQPQHF,TGTGCCAGCTCTCCCGGGACAGGGGGTCAGCCCCAGCATTTT,TRBJ1-5,TRBV18,TRBD1,-
CASRTGAGDQPQHF,TGTGCCAGCAGAACAGGGGCGGGTGATCAGCCCCAGCATTTT,TRBJ1-5,TRBV28,TRBD1,-
CASSQDRGSRAGELFF,TGCGCCAGCAGCCAAGATAGGGGCAGTCGGGCCGGGGAGCTGTTTTTT,TRBJ2-2,TRBV4-1,-,-
CASSNAGGGLKAFF,TGTGCCAGCAGTAACGCAGGGGGCGGATTAAAAGCTTTCTTT,TRBJ1-1,TRBV28,TRBD1,-
CASSSVPTGGYEQFF,TGTGCCAGCAGCTCAGTGCCGACAGGGGGTTATGAGCAGTTCTTC,TRBJ2-1,TRBV5-4,TRBD1,-
CASSRDREVNEQFF,TGTGCCAGCTCACGGGACAGGGAAGTGAATGAGCAGTTCTTC,TRBJ2-1,TRBV18,TRBD1,-
CASSSLDGYTF,TGTGCCAGCAGCTCGCTAGATGGCTACACCTTC,TRBJ1-2,TRBV28,-,-
CAWSVQGGGELFF,TGTGCCTGGAGTGTACAGGGTGGGGGGGAGCTGTTTTTT,TRBJ2-2,TRBV30,-,-
CASSSGQPPYGYTF,TGTGCCAGCAGTTCGGGACAGCCGCCATATGGCTACACCTTC,TRBJ1-2,TRBV27,TRBD1,-
CSVRANEKLFF,TGTAGCGTTCGGGCTAATGAAAAACTGTTTTTT,TRBJ1-4,TRBV29-1,-,-
CASSSQALSGNTIYF,TGTGCCAGTAGTTCACAGGCGCTCTCTGGAAACACCATATATTTT,TRBJ1-3,TRBV19,-,-
CASSQSSRSTRETQYF,TGTGCCAGCAGCCAAAGCTCCCGCTCAACGAGGGAGACCCAGTACTTC,TRBJ2-5,TRBV7-2,-,-
CASSIRRGLQHGQYF,TGTGCCAGTAGTATAAGGAGGGGTCTACAGCATGGGCAGTACTTC,TRBJ2-7,TRBV19,-,-
CASSLFIKGATREQYF,TGTGCCAGCAGCTTATTCATCAAGGGGGCGACGCGAGAGCAGTACTTC,TRBJ2-7,TRBV11-2,TRBD1,-
CAWNRGEGETQYF,TGTGCCTGGAACCGGGGGGAGGGAGAGACCCAGTACTTC,TRBJ2-5,TRBV30,TRBD2,once
CASSLNLASGTNEQFF,TGTGCCAGCAGCTTAAATTTGGCTAGCGGGACCAATGAGCAGTTCTTC,TRBJ2-1,TRBV7-6,TRBD2,-
CASTPTVSGYGDEQYF,TGTGCCAGCACCCCCACCGTCAGCGGGTACGGGGACGAGCAGTACTTC,TRBJ2-7,TRBV3-1/TRBV3-2,-,once
CASNSRGLGGYTF,TGTGCCAGCAACTCTAGGGGGCTTGGTGGCTACACCTTC,TRBJ1-2,TRBV6-6,TRBD1,-
CASSPRWDRETQYF,TGTGCCAGCAGCCCCCGCTGGGACAGAGAGACCCAGTACTTC,TRBJ2-5,TRBV7-8,TRBD1,few
CASRVGQVNSPLHF,TGTGCCAGCAGGGTGGGACAGGTTAATTCACCCCTCCACTTT,TRBJ1-6,TRBV27,TRBD1,-
CASSPTGNQPQHF,TGTGCCAGCAGCCCCACAGGGAATCAGCCCCAGCATTTT,TRBJ1-5,TRBV7-9,-,-
CASSPTSGAYNEQFF,TGTGCCAGCAGCCCGACTAGCGGAGCCTACAATGAGCAGTTCTTC,TRBJ2-1,TRBV3-1/TRBV3-2,TRBD2,-
CASSYDTSYEQYF,TGTGCCAGCAGTTACGACACTTCCTACGAGCAGTACTTC,TRBJ2-7,TRBV6-2/TRBV6-3,-,-
CSVSSVYTGELFF,TGCAGCGTTTCTAGCGTTTACACCGGGGAGCTGTTTTTT,TRBJ2-2,TRBV29-1,-,-
CASSLRGGYNSPLHF,TGTGCCAGCAGTTTGCGGGGGGGTTATAATTCACCCCTCCACTTT,TRBJ1-6,TRBV28,-,once
CASSRPSGRGVNEQFF,TGTGCCAGCAGCAGACCTAGCGGGAGGGGAGTCAATGAGCAGTTCTTC,TRBJ2-1,TRBV3-1/TRBV3-2,TRBD2,-
CASGLGETSGWETQYF,TGTGCTAGTGGTTTGGGCGAGACTAGCGGGTGGGAGACCCAGTACTTC,TRBJ2-5,TRBV12-5,TRBD2,once